Below, 24 T cell receptor beta chains from the same sample are listed, as sequenced in a study of cytotoxic CD8 clonotypes in ibrutinib-treated CLL (dated by TCRdb to the early 2020s). Library method: the immunoSEQ multiplex PCR assay. TCRdb provides this immuneACCESS table in a form limited to in-frame rearrangements. Some clones are lacking; in checked studies, under half of them reflect an unresolved V gene, and why the rest are absent is not known. The sample table lists 200,000 to 250,000 clones, about four fifths of them with a count of one. Together, the top ten hold 10% to 12% of the sample. Taken with the paper, the label for time point translates to: approximately eleven months on ibrutinib. This sample comprised PBMCs, obtained after 12 months of ibrutinib treatment. These receptors were collected from a human donor with chronic lymphocytic leukemia.

J is TRBJ1-5 and V is TRBV4-2; tentatively, D is TRBD1 (6 bases). V was clipped by 2 bases and J by 0 bases, with 23 bases between them. In germline, CDR1 is LGHNA, CDR2 YNFKEQ. This CDR3 has 20 amino acids. The DNA of the CDR3 is TGTGCCAGCAGCCAAAAGCCGGTCGGCAGGGGCCTCTATAGCAATCAGCCCCAGCATTTT. Its translation: CASSQKPVGRGLYSNQPQHF.

V gene TRBV18 combines with J gene TRBJ1-5; D possibly corresponds to TRBD1 (5 bases). CDR1 and CDR2 from the germline V gene are KGHSH and LQKENI. The V end lost 2 bases, the J end lost 2 bases, and 16 bases lay between the germline ends. The CDR3 contains 17 residues. CDR3 bases: TGTGCCAGCTCACCAGGTTTCGCAGGGCCGGGCAATCAGCCCCAGCATTTT. This translates into CASSPGFAGPGNQPQHF. Using reference TRBV18 and TRBJ1-5 for the parts outside the CDR3, the full variable domain is NAGVMQNPRHLVRRRGQEARLRCSPMKGHSHVYWYRQLPEEGLKFMVYLQKENIIDESGMPKERFSAEFPKEGPSILRIQQVVRGDSAAYFCASSPGFAGPGNQPQHFGDGTRLSIL.

The chain employs TRBV28 and TRBJ2-7; TRBD1 matches at 10 bases. CDR1 and CDR2 from the germline V gene are MDHEN and SYDVKM. With 6 bases clipped from V and 5 bases from J, the junction kept 7 bases outside the gene matches. The CDR3 consists of 14 residues. The DNA of the CDR3 is TGTGCCAGCAGCTCCGGGACAGGGGTGAACGAGCAGTACTTC. Translating it yields CASSSGTGVNEQYF.

The gene calls are TRBV6-4 and TRBJ1-1; a weak D match, TRBD1 (5 bases). Trimming took off 5 bases at V and 5 bases at J, with 15 bases between the two ends. In germline, CDR1 is MRHNA, CDR2 SNTAGT. The CDR3 has 14 amino acids. The CDR3 region has the DNA TGTGCCAGCAGTCCGAGAGACGGGGGGACTGAAGCTTTCTTT. Translation: CASSPRDGGTEAFF.

There are a few counts of this clone. V usage is TRBV18 and J usage is TRBJ2-7; no clear D. With 2 bases removed from V and 3 bases from J, the gap between germline ends came to 11 bases. This CDR3 region has 14 residues. CDR1 is KGHSH and CDR2 is LQKENI in the germline V gene. DNA of the CDR3: TGTGCCAGCTCACCATCCGGAAATTACTACGAGCAGTACTTC. This sequence encodes CASSPSGNYYEQYF.

The J gene is TRBJ2-7, the V gene TRBV19; possibly TRBD1 for D (5 bases). CDR1 is LNHDA and CDR2 is SQIVND in the germline V gene (reference sequence). The CDR3 is 15 residues long. With 3 bases removed from V and 5 bases from J, the gap between germline ends came to 17 bases. The CDR3 reads CASSILGERGHEQYF. The CDR3 nucleotides are TGTGCCAGTAGTATTCTAGGGGAACGTGGGCACGAGCAGTACTTC.

V and J are TRBV7-3 and TRBJ2-3; D remains unclear. Germline V gene sequence: CDR1 SGHTA, CDR2 FQGTGA. CDR3 size: 13 residues. The germline V and J ends were trimmed by 5 bases and 6 bases, with 12 bases remaining between them. The CDR3 protein is CASSPLEEDTQYF. In nucleotides, the CDR3 is TGTGCCAGCAGCCCCCTAGAGGAGGATACGCAGTATTTT. The full variable domain, rest sourced from reference TRBV7-3 and TRBJ2-3, is GAGVSQTPSNKVTEKGKYVELRCDPISGHTALYWYRQSLGQGPEFLIYFQGTGAADDSGLPNDRFFAVRPEGSVSTLKIQRTERGDSAVYLCASSPLEEDTQYFGPGTRLTVL.

Worth noting for this clone: Just one base apart from a much larger clone, this may be a read error. This chain uses TRBV2 with TRBJ2-3, with D possibly being TRBD2 (6 bases). The CDR3 length is 14 residues. V gave up 2 bases and J gave up 1 base, with 7 bases separating them. Germline CDR1 and CDR2: SNHLY and FYNNEI. The CDR3 coding sequence is TGTGCCAGCAGTGAACCGGGGGGCACAGATACGCAGTATTTT. Translation: CASSEPGGTDTQYF. Looking up the rest from reference TRBV2 and TRBJ2-3 gives the full variable domain: EPEVTQTPSHQVTQMGQEVILRCVPISNHLYFYWYRQILGQKVEFLVSFYNNEISEKSEIFDDQFSVERPDGSNFTLKIRSTKLEDSAMYFCASSEPGGTDTQYFGPGTRLTVL.

The rearrangement joins TRBV5-1 to TRBJ2-5; D is tentatively TRBD1 or TRBD2 (5 bases each). CDR3 length: 15 amino acids. Between the trimmed V and J ends, which lost 0 bases and 4 bases, there was a span of 13 bases. Germline V gene lookup returns CDR1 SGHRS and CDR2 YFSETQ. Here the CDR3 DNA reads TGCGCCAGCAGCTTGGCCTTTGGGGGTTCAGAGACCCAGTACTTC. Encoded protein: CASSLAFGGSETQYF. Filled out from reference TRBV5-1 and TRBJ2-5, the complete variable domain reads KAGVTQTPRYLIKTRGQQVTLSCSPISGHRSVSWYQQTPGQGLQFLFEYFSETQRNKGNFPGRFSGRQFSNSRSEMNVSTLELGDSALYLCASSLAFGGSETQYFGPGTRLLVL.

The chain employs TRBV21-1 and TRBJ1-5. TRBV21-1 has pseudogene status. The CDR3 has 15 amino acids. CDR3 amino acids: CASWPLRDSNQPQHF. CDR3 in DNA: TGTGCCAGTTGGCCCCTTAGGGATAGCAATCAGCCCCAGCATTTT.

Remarks on this clone: A read error is possible here, since a much larger clone lies one base away. This chain uses TRBV7-9 with TRBJ2-7; D is ambiguous. The CDR3 covers 11 residues. Trimming cost V 6 bases and J 0 bases, with 3 bases left between them. Germline V gene sequence: CDR1 SEHNR, CDR2 FQNEAQ (reference sequence). In DNA, the CDR3 is TGTGCCAGCAGTCTCTCCTACGAGCAGTACTTC. Translated, it gives CASSLSYEQYF. The full variable domain, its missing parts supplied by reference TRBV7-9 and TRBJ2-7, is DTGVSQNPRHKITKRGQNVTFRCDPISEHNRLYWYRQTLGQGPEFLTYFQNEAQLEKSRLLSDRFSAERPKGSFSTLEIQRTEQGDSAMYLCASSLSYEQYFGPGTRLTVT.

The chain is built from TRBV27 and TRBJ2-7; possibly TRBD2 for D (5 bases). V lost 7 bases and J lost 7, with 5 bases in between. The V gene's germline CDR1 is MNHEY and CDR2 SMNVEV (reference sequence). This CDR3 has 9 residues. The CDR3 loop is CASTGEQYF. In DNA, the CDR3 is TGTGCCAGCACGGGGGAGCAGTACTTC.

This clone occurred a few times. The same CDR3 arises from other DNA sequences in this sample as well. J is TRBJ1-5 and V is TRBV18; no clear D gene. V gave up 2 bases and J gave up 1 base, with 3 bases separating them. CDR3 size: 13 residues. CDR1 is KGHSH and CDR2 is LQKENI in the germline V gene. The CDR3 is CASSPESNQPQHF. The CDR3 region has the DNA TGTGCCAGCTCACCAGAAAGCAATCAGCCCCAGCATTTT.

This clone came up once. The rearrangement links TRBV9 to TRBJ1-3; D perhaps matches TRBD1 (5 bases). The V gene's germline CDR1 is SGDLS and CDR2 YYNGEE. This CDR3 comprises 15 residues. V was pared by 3 bases and J by 2 bases, with 12 bases between. The CDR3 DNA reads TGTGCCAGCAGCGCCACAGGAGGGGCTGGAAACACCATATATTTT. Translating it yields CASSATGGAGNTIYF.

The chain employs TRBV18 and TRBJ1-6, with D perhaps matching TRBD1 (5 bases). V was cut by 2 bases and J by 6 bases, with 14 bases left in between. From germline, CDR1 is KGHSH and CDR2 LQKENI. The CDR3 is 16 residues long. The CDR3 DNA sequence: TGTGCCAGCTCACCATCAGGGTCGGGGGGTAATTCACCCCTCCACTTT. It yields the protein CASSPSGSGGNSPLHF.

The chain is built from TRBV6-5 and TRBJ1-3; 9 nucleotides line up with TRBD1. The junction had 6 bases not matched to a gene; V was cut back by 4 bases and J by 5 bases. Germline CDR1 and CDR2: MNHEY and SVGAGI. CDR3 size: 15 residues. CDR3 loop: CASSSRGQGRNTIYF. The CDR3 nucleotides are TGTGCCAGCAGTTCCCGAGGACAGGGGAGAAACACCATATATTTT.

The chain is built from TRBV6-4 and TRBJ2-7; D tentatively reads TRBD1 or TRBD2 (5 bases each). V dropped 8 bases and J dropped 6 bases, with 17 bases sitting between them. In germline, CDR1 is MRHNA, CDR2 SNTAGT. The CDR3 sequence is 13 residues long. The CDR3 sequence is CASAPGRPPEQYF. CDR3 bases: TGTGCCAGCGCCCCGGGACGGCCGCCCGAGCAGTACTTC.

This chain uses TRBV5-4 with TRBJ2-3; D is uncertain. CDR1 SGHNT and CDR2 YYREEE come from the germline V gene (reference sequence). The CDR3 has 16 amino acids. Trimming took 0 bases from V and 0 from J, leaving 11 bases between them. The CDR3 loop is CASSLASGSSTDTQYF. In nucleotides, the CDR3 is TGTGCCAGCAGCTTGGCCTCTGGTTCTAGCACAGATACGCAGTATTTT.

The chain recombines TRBV7-9 with TRBJ1-4; D gene unclear. Deletions cut 3 bases from V and 5 bases from J, with 7 bases between. Germline V gives CDR1 SEHNR, CDR2 FQNEAQ (reference sequence). This CDR3 comprises 13 residues. In DNA, the CDR3 is TGTGCCAGCAGCTTGAGGACGAATGAAAAACTGTTTTTT. This gives the protein CASSLRTNEKLFF.

Concerning this clone itself: The same CDR3 also results from other DNA sequences found in this sample. For the CDR3, the DNA is TGCGCCAGCAGCTTGGACGGGGCTAACTATGGCTACACCTTC. It yields the protein CASSLDGANYGYTF. The chain uses TRBV5-1 and TRBJ1-2, with D unclear. CDR1 and CDR2 from the germline V gene are SGHRS and YFSETQ. The CDR3 runs to 14 residues. The ends were cut back, 0 bases at V and 0 bases at J, with 6 bases in the middle.

This clone was observed once. The chain has TRBV10-3 and TRBJ1-3; a weak D match, TRBD1 (5 bases). The CDR3 totals 14 residues. The germline V and J ends were trimmed by 7 bases and 3 bases, with 13 bases remaining between them. Germline values: CDR1 ENHRY, CDR2 SYGVKD. The CDR3 DNA reads as TGTGCCATCAAAGGTGGGGGTAGTGGAAACACCATATATTTT. Protein: CAIKGGGSGNTIYF.

Remarks on this clone: In the same sample, other DNA sequences code for this CDR3. The chain links TRBV30 to TRBJ2-3; unclear D gene. The germline V and J ends were trimmed by 2 bases and 0 bases, with 3 bases remaining between them. CDR3 length: 12 residues. Germline V gene lookup returns CDR1 GTSNPN and CDR2 SVGIG (reference sequence). The CDR3 DNA follows: TGTGCCTGGAGTAGTAGCACAGATACGCAGTATTTT. Its protein is CAWSSSTDTQYF. Full variable domain (rest looked up from reference TRBV30 and TRBJ2-3): SQTIHQWPATLVQPVGSPLSLECTVEGTSNPNLYWYRQAAGRGLQLLFYSVGIGQISSEVPQNLSASRPQDRQFILSSKKLLLSDSGFYLCAWSSSTDTQYFGPGTRLTVL.

J is TRBJ1-1 and V is TRBV9; D gene ambiguous. Germline V lookup: CDR1 SGDLS, CDR2 YYNGEE. The CDR3 sequence is 15 residues long. V lost 1 base, J lost 8 bases, and 18 bases lay in between. CDR3 sequence: CASSVPPTQPSEAFF. CDR3 in DNA: TGTGCCAGCAGCGTACCACCGACACAACCGTCCGAAGCTTTCTTT. Supplemented by reference TRBV9 and TRBJ1-1, the full variable domain reads DSGVTQTPKHLITATGQRVTLRCSPRSGDLSVYWYQQSLDQGLQFLIQYYNGEERAKGNILERFSAQQFPDLHSELNLSSLELGDSALYFCASSVPPTQPSEAFFGQGTRLTVV.

The chain is built from TRBV25-1 and TRBJ2-7, with D perhaps TRBD2 (5 bases). Between the trimmed V and J ends, which lost 5 bases and 6 bases, there was a span of 20 bases. There are 15 residues in the CDR3. CDR1 is MGHDK, CDR2 SYGVNS, per germline. The CDR3 loop is CASSILDGEKGEQYF. The CDR3 DNA sequence: TGTGCCAGCAGTATTCTTGACGGGGAGAAGGGCGAGCAGTACTTC.